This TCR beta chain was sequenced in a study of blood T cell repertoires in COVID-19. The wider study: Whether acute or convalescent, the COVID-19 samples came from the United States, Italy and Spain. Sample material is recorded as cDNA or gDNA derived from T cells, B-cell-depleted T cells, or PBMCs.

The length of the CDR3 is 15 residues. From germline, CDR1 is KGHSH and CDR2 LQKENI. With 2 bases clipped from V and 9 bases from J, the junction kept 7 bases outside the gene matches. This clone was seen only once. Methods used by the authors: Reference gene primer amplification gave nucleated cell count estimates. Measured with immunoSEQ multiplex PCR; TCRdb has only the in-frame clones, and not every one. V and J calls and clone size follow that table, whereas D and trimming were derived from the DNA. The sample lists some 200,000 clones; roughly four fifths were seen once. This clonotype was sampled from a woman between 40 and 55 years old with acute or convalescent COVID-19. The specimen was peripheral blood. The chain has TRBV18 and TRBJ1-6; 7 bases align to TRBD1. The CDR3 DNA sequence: TGTGCCAGCTCACCAAGAGGGGGCGAGGGTTCACCCCTCCACTTT. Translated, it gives CASSPRGGEGSPLHF.